The 26 T cell receptor beta chains below all came from one sample that was sequenced in a study of T cell changes during pregnancy in multiple sclerosis. Profiling relied on immunoSEQ multiplex PCR, and the TCRdb table lists in-frame clones only, not all of them. The sample yields around 30,000 clones, less than 95% seen once. The source was CD8+ T cells from peripheral blood mononuclear cells, collected in the second trimester of pregnancy. Every receptor here comes from a female donor with multiple sclerosis, enrolled in a pregnancy study.

The V call is TRBV15, the J call TRBJ2-7, with 11 positions matching TRBD1. The CDR3 spans 15 residues. V lost 5 bases, J lost 4 bases, and 7 bases stayed unmatched. Germline V CDR1 and CDR2: LNHNV, YYDKDF (reference sequence). This CDR3 reads CATSPRDRGIYEQYF. For the CDR3, the DNA is TGTGCCACCAGCCCCAGGGACAGGGGGATTTACGAGCAGTACTTC.

V is TRBV11-3 and J is TRBJ2-5, with TRBD2 as a possible D gene (6 bases). Deletions cut 4 bases from V and 3 bases from J, with 12 bases between. From germline, CDR1 is SGHNT and CDR2 YENEEA. The CDR3 covers 14 residues. CDR3 in DNA: TGTGCCAGCAGCTCGATGGAGGGAGAAGAGACCCAGTACTTC. Amino acid sequence: CASSSMEGEETQYF.

This clone is medium-sized within its sample. The V call is TRBV9, the J call TRBJ2-1; D call uncertain. The germline V gene encodes CDR1 SGDLS and CDR2 YYNGEE. The CDR3 has 15 amino acids. Trimming took off 0 bases at V and 4 bases at J, with 11 bases between the two ends. CDR3 amino acids: CASSVDGSQYNEQFF. Here the CDR3 DNA reads TGTGCCAGCAGCGTAGACGGTTCACAGTACAATGAGCAGTTCTTC.

By its share, this clone is large (0.1 to 1%). The chain recombines TRBV6-5 with TRBJ1-1; a possible D gene is TRBD1 (5 bases). Per the germline V gene, CDR1 is MNHEY and CDR2 is SVGAGI. The CDR3 length is 15 residues. V lost 2 bases to trimming and J lost 4 bases, with 14 bases between them. The CDR3 DNA follows: TGTGCCAGCAGTTACCGGGGGAGGGTTGGCACTGAAGCTTTCTTT. Its translation: CASSYRGRVGTEAFF.

J is TRBJ2-3 and V is TRBV9; 7 nucleotides agree with TRBD2. The CDR3 consists of 18 residues. CDR1 and CDR2 (germline): SGDLS, YYNGEE. V shed 1 base, J shed 0 bases, and the junction held 11 bases outside the gene matches. In DNA, the CDR3 is TGTGCCAGCAGCGTACTCTCTCTGGCTAGCGGTAGCACAGATACGCAGTATTTT. This gives the protein CASSVLSLASGSTDTQYF.

The chain is built from TRBV5-1 and TRBJ1-5; 9 nucleotides agree with TRBD1. V dropped 4 bases and J dropped 5; count of bases not matched to a gene: 4. CDR1 and CDR2 (germline): SGHRS, YFSETQ. The CDR3 has 14 amino acids. CDR3 sequence reads: CASSPDRGDQPQHF. For the CDR3, the DNA is TGCGCCAGCAGCCCGGACAGGGGCGATCAGCCCCAGCATTTT.

This clone was detected only a few times. The chain carries TRBV19 and TRBJ1-4; D might be TRBD1 (6 bases). Germline-derived CDR1 and CDR2 are LNHDA and SQIVND (reference sequence). Trimming cost V 5 bases and J 0 bases, with 7 bases left between them. The CDR3 is made up of 14 amino acids. This chain's CDR3 is CASSHRATNEKLFF. The CDR3 coding sequence is TGTGCCAGTAGTCACAGGGCAACTAATGAAAAACTGTTTTTT.

The chain recombines TRBV15 with TRBJ1-5; 9 bases line up with TRBD1. CDR3 length: 16 amino acids. J was trimmed by 6 bases and V by 2 bases; bases with no gene match: 8. Germline CDR1 is LNHNV and CDR2 is YYDKDF (reference sequence). The CDR3 sequence: CATSRPYRGRGQPQHF. CDR3 nucleotide sequence: TGTGCCACCAGCAGACCGTACAGGGGGCGAGGTCAGCCCCAGCATTTT.

The chain carries TRBV9 and TRBJ2-1, with D hard to call. The V and J ends lost 0 bases and 3 bases respectively, with 16 bases between them. Germline V lookup: CDR1 SGDLS, CDR2 YYNGEE. This CDR3 is built from 17 residues. The DNA for the CDR3 is TGTGCCAGCAGCGTAGATCTAAGACCCCACTACTACAATGAGCAGTTCTTC. Protein sequence: CASSVDLRPHYYNEQFF.

The CDR3: CSVESGFSPYEQYF. CDR3 nucleotide sequence: TGCAGCGTTGAAAGCGGGTTTTCCCCTTACGAGCAGTACTTC. J is TRBJ2-7 and V is TRBV29-1, with D perhaps matching TRBD2 (6 bases). CDR3 length equals 14 residues. V lost 2 bases to trimming and J lost 4 bases, with 15 bases between them. CDR1 and CDR2 from the germline V gene are SQVTM and ANQGSEA.

CDR3 sequence reads: CASSQSRGTGTDTQYF. For the CDR3, the DNA is TGTGCCAGCAGCCAATCACGAGGGACTGGCACAGATACGCAGTATTTT. This chain uses TRBV4-2 with TRBJ2-3, with D perhaps matching TRBD2 (6 bases). CDR1 is LGHNA and CDR2 is YNFKEQ in the germline V gene. Trimming took 2 bases from V and 1 from J, leaving 13 bases between them. The CDR3 length is 16 residues.

V gene TRBV28 combines with J gene TRBJ1-4; TRBD1 is a possible D gene (6 bases). CDR1 is MDHEN and CDR2 is SYDVKM in the germline V gene. The CDR3 contains 16 residues. V shed 2 bases and J shed 2 bases, with 12 bases lying between them. CDR3 DNA: TGTGCCAGCAGTTTAGACGCGACAGGCACTAATGAAAAACTGTTTTTT. Translating it yields CASSLDATGTNEKLFF.

The chain uses TRBV10-1 and TRBJ2-7, with D perhaps matching TRBD1 (5 bases). V shed 6 bases and J shed 5 bases, with 11 bases lying between them. CDR3 size: 12 residues. Germline V gene sequence: CDR1 WNHNN, CDR2 SYGVQD (reference sequence). The CDR3 reads CASSQGRDEQYF. DNA for the CDR3: TGCGCCAGCAGCCAGGGTCGCGACGAGCAGTACTTC.

V gene TRBV29-1 combines with J gene TRBJ2-1; 7 nucleotides match TRBD1. CDR1 SQVTM and CDR2 ANQGSEA come from the germline V gene. There are 16 residues in the CDR3. V lost 5 bases and J lost 5; bases outside the gene matches: 15. The CDR3 is CSVLPSPGTAHNEQFF. For the CDR3, the DNA is TGCAGCGTTCTACCATCCCCCGGGACAGCCCACAATGAGCAGTTCTTC.

This sequence joins TRBV11-2 and TRBJ1-1; D may be TRBD1 (5 bases). Between the trimmed V and J ends, which lost 5 bases and 1 base, there was a span of 11 bases. Germline V gene data show CDR1 as SGHAT and CDR2 as FQNNGV. CDR3 size: 14 residues. The CDR3 protein is CASSSGGWNTEAFF. The DNA of the CDR3 is TGTGCCAGCAGCAGCGGGGGGTGGAACACTGAAGCTTTCTTT.

V gene TRBV5-4 combines with J gene TRBJ2-3; 10 nucleotides agree with TRBD1. Trimming removed 4 bases from V and 4 bases from J; junction bases left unmatched: 9. Germline CDR1 and CDR2: SGHNT and YYREEE (reference sequence). This CDR3 has 16 amino acids. The CDR3 protein is CASSHAGTGEADTQYF. Written as DNA, the CDR3 is TGTGCCAGCAGCCACGCCGGGACAGGGGAGGCAGATACGCAGTATTTT.

This rearrangement joins TRBV6-5 to TRBJ2-7; no clear D gene. The germline V gene encodes CDR1 MNHEY and CDR2 SVGAGI. CDR3 size: 13 residues. With 0 bases removed from V and 6 bases from J, the gap between germline ends came to 9 bases. The CDR3: CASSYSSGREQYF. The CDR3 DNA is TGTGCCAGCAGTTACTCTTCAGGTCGCGAGCAGTACTTC.

The chain uses TRBV7-2 and TRBJ2-7, with 9 bases identical to TRBD1. The germline V gene has CDR1 SGHTA and CDR2 FQGNSA. The junction had 6 bases not matched to a gene; V was cut back by 1 base and J by 5 bases. This CDR3 comprises 15 residues. The CDR3: CASSLDGTGMHEQYF. The CDR3 DNA follows: TGTGCCAGCAGCTTAGACGGGACAGGGATGCACGAGCAGTACTTC. Supplemented by reference TRBV7-2 and TRBJ2-7, the full variable domain reads GAGVSQSPSNKVTEKGKDVELRCDPISGHTALYWYRQSLGQGLEFLIYFQGNSAPDKSGLPSDRFSAERTGGSVSTLTIQRTQQEDSAVYLCASSLDGTGMHEQYFGPGTRLTVT.

The CDR3 region has the DNA TGTGCCAGCAGACCCGACGGGGAAGCCACCGGGGAGCTGTTTTTT. Protein: CASRPDGEATGELFF. The chain couples TRBV6-4 to TRBJ2-2, with a tentative D call TRBD2 (5 bases). V was pared by 6 bases and J by 4 bases, with 15 bases between. Germline V lookup: CDR1 MRHNA, CDR2 SNTAGT. This CDR3 spans 15 amino acids.

By share, this clone ranks as medium-sized. The genes are TRBV19 and TRBJ1-5; TRBD1 is a possible D gene (6 bases). The CDR3 has 15 residues. V lost 3 bases and J 0 bases, leaving 9 bases between the germline ends. The germline V gene encodes CDR1 LNHDA and CDR2 SQIVND (reference sequence). The CDR3 nucleotides are TGTGCCAGTAGTATGGGACACTATAGCAATCAGCCCCAGCATTTT. Protein sequence: CASSMGHYSNQPQHF.

The gene calls are TRBV10-3 and TRBJ2-7, with 10 bases fitting TRBD1. Germline assignment: CDR1 ENHRY and CDR2 SYGVKD. The CDR3 runs 16 residues. V shed 4 bases, J shed 0 bases, and the junction held 6 bases outside the gene matches. The CDR3: CAISASGTGVSYEQYF. CDR3 DNA: TGTGCCATCAGTGCTTCCGGGACAGGGGTCTCCTACGAGCAGTACTTC.

The CDR3 sequence: CASSPITTETSSYNEQFF. The CDR3, as DNA: TGTGCCAGCAGCCCCATTACGACAGAGACAAGCTCCTACAATGAGCAGTTCTTC. The chain has TRBV13 and TRBJ2-1, with D perhaps matching TRBD1 (5 bases). CDR3 length: 18 residues. V lost 5 bases to trimming and J lost 0 bases, with 20 bases between them. Germline CDR1 and CDR2: PRHDT and FYEKMQ (reference sequence).

The chain links TRBV6-4 to TRBJ2-2; 10 bases are shared with TRBD2. The trim removed 7 bases at V and 3 bases at J, leaving 5 bases unmatched. Germline V gene lookup returns CDR1 MRHNA and CDR2 SNTAGT. The CDR3 is 15 amino acids. This CDR3 is CASKQGTSDTGELFF. The CDR3, as DNA: TGTGCCAGCAAACAGGGGACTAGCGACACCGGGGAGCTGTTTTTT.

The chain uses TRBV13 and TRBJ2-7; D is unresolved. V was cut by 4 bases and J by 3 bases, with 7 bases left in between. The length of the CDR3 is 12 residues. Germline CDR1 is PRHDT and CDR2 is FYEKMQ (reference sequence). DNA of the CDR3: TGTGCCAGCAGCTCCCTCAGCTACGAGCAGTACTTC. Amino acid sequence: CASSSLSYEQYF.

The count of this clone is one. The CDR3, as DNA: TGTGCCAGCAGTTTCAGGACAGCTAGAAATCAGCCCCAGCATTTT. Its protein product is CASSFRTARNQPQHF. The chain joins TRBV28 to TRBJ1-5; TRBD1 is a possible D gene (6 bases). The CDR3 is made up of 15 amino acids. Germline lookup yields CDR1 MDHEN and CDR2 SYDVKM. Trimming cost V 3 bases and J 4 bases, with 13 bases left between them.

J is TRBJ2-7 and V is TRBV4-1; no reliable D call. This CDR3 has 15 amino acids. The V gene's germline CDR1 is MGHRA and CDR2 YSYEKL. The V and J ends lost 0 bases and 0 bases respectively, with 9 bases between them. The chain's CDR3 is CASSQELARSYEQYF. The CDR3 DNA is TGCGCCAGCAGCCAAGAGTTGGCCCGCTCCTACGAGCAGTACTTC.